The T cell receptor (beta chain) under discussion was sequenced for a study of CD8+ T cells in alopecia areata. Study as a whole: Tofacitinib therapy lasting 6 to 18 months was followed by 6 months off drug.

Extraction of RNA preceded its reverse transcription into cDNA, which served as the sequencing template. The repertoire was sequenced with immunoSEQ multiplex PCR; TCRdb's copy has only in-frame clones and lacks some. The profile shows around 100,000 clones, 60% of them singletons. As for treatment: oral pan-JAK inhibitor, 5-10 mg twice daily. The sample holds a few counts of this clone. The J segment lost 2 bases and the V segment lost 7 bases, leaving 11 bases of the junction unmatched. Germline CDR1 is SQVTM and CDR2 is ANQGSEA. The CDR3 sequence is 15 residues long. Material: CD8+ T cells sorted from blood, obtained between weeks 55 and 70, from a patient treated with tofacitinib. The sequence came from a human donor with alopecia areata. The gene calls are TRBV29-1 and TRBJ2-3; 8 bases fit TRBD2. Written as DNA, the CDR3 is TGCAGCGGCCTCGGTTGGCGGGGGGACACAGATACGCAGTATTTT. Translated: CSGLGWRGDTDTQYF.